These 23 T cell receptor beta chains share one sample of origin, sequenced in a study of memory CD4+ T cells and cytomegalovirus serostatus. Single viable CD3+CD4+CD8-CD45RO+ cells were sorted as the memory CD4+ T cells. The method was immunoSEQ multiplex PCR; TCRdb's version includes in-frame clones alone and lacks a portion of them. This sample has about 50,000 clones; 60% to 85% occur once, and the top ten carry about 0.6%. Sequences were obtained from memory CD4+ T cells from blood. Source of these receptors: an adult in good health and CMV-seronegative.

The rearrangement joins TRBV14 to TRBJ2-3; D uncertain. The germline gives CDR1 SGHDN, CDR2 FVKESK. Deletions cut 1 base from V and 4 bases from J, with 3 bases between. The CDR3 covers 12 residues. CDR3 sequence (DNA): TGTGCCAGCAGCCAAGTTTCAGATACGCAGTATTTT. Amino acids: CASSQVSDTQYF.

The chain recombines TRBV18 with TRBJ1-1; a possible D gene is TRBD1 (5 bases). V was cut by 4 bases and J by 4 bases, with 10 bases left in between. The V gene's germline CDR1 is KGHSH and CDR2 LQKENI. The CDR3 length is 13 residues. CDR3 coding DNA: TGTGCCAGCTCACAGGGGAAGGGCACTGAAGCTTTCTTT. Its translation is CASSQGKGTEAFF. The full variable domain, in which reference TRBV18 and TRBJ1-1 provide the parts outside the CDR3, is NAGVMQNPRHLVRRRGQEARLRCSPMKGHSHVYWYRQLPEEGLKFMVYLQKENIIDESGMPKERFSAEFPKEGPSILRIQQVVRGDSAAYFCASSQGKGTEAFFGQGTRLTVV.

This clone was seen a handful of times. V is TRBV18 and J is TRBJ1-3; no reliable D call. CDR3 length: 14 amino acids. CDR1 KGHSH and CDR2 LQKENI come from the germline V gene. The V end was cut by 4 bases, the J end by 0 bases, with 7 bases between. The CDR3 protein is CASSQGFSGNTIYF. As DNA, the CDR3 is TGTGCCAGCTCACAGGGATTCTCTGGAAACACCATATATTTT.

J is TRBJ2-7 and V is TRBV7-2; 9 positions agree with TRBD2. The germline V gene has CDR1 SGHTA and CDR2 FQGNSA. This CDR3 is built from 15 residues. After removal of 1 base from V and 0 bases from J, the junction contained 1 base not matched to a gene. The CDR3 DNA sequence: TGTGCCAGCAGCTTAGAGCGGGGGGCCTCCTACGAGCAGTACTTC. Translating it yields CASSLERGASYEQYF.

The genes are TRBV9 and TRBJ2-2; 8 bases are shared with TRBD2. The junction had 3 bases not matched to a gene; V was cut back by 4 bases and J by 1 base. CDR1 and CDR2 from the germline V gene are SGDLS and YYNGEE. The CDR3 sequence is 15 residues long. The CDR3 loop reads CASSMGTRNTGELFF. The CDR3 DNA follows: TGTGCCAGCAGCATGGGGACTAGGAACACCGGGGAGCTGTTTTTT.

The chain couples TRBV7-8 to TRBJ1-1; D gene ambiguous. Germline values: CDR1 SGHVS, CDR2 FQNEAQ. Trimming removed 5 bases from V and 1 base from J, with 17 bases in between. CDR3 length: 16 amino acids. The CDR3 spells CASSLLNTAWNTEAFF. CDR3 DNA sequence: TGTGCCAGCAGCCTCCTCAATACAGCGTGGAACACTGAAGCTTTCTTT.

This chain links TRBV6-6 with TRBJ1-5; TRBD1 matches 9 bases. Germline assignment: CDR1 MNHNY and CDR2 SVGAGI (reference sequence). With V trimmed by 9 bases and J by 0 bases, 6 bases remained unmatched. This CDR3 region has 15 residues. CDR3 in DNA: TGTGCCAGGGACGGGGGACAGGGTAGCAATCAGCCCCAGCATTTT. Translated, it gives CARDGGQGSNQPQHF.

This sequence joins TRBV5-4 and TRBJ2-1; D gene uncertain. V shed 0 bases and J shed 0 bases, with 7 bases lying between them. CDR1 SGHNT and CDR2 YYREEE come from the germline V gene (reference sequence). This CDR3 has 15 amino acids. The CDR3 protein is CASSLVQRSYNEQFF. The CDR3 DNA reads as TGTGCCAGCAGCTTGGTTCAGCGCTCCTACAATGAGCAGTTCTTC. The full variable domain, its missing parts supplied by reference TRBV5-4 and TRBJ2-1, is ETGVTQSPTHLIKTRGQQVTLRCSSQSGHNTVSWYQQALGQGPQFIFQYYREEENGRGNFPPRFSGLQFPNYSSELNVNALELDDSALYLCASSLVQRSYNEQFFGPGTRLTVL.

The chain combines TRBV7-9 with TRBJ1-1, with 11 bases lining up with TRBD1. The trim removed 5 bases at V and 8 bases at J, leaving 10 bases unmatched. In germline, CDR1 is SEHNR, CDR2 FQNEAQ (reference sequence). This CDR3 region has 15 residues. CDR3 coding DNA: TGTGCCAGCAGCGATCGGGACAGGGGGGGCCAAGAAGCTTTCTTT. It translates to CASSDRDRGGQEAFF.

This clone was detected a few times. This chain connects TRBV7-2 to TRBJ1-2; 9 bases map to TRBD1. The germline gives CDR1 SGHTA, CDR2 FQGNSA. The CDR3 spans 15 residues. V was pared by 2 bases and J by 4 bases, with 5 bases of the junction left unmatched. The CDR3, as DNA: TGTGCCAGCAGCTTAAACAGGGGGCCTACCTATGGCTACACCTTC. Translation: CASSLNRGPTYGYTF.

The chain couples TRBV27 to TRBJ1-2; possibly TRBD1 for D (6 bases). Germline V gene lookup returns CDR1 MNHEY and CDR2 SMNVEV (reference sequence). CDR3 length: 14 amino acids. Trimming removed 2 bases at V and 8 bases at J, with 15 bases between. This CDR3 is CASSLVGGAGGYTF. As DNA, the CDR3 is TGTGCCAGCAGTTTAGTGGGGGGGGCGGGCGGCTACACCTTC.

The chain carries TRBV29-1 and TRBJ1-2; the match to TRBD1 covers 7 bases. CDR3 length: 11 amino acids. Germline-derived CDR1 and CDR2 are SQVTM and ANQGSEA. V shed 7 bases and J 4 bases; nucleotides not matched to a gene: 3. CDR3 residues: CSGQGAYGYTF. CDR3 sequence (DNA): TGCAGCGGACAGGGAGCCTATGGCTACACCTTC. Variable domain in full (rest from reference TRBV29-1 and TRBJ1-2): SAVISQKPSRDICQRGTSLTIQCQVDSQVTMMFWYRQQPGQSLTLIATANQGSEATYESGFVIDKFPISRPNLTFSTLTVSNMSPEDSSIYLCSGQGAYGYTFGSGTRLTVV.

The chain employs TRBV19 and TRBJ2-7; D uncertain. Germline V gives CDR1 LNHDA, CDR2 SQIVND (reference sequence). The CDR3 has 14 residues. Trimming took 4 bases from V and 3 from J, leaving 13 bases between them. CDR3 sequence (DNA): TGTGCCAGTAGTACCTACGTACAGCACTACGAGCAGTACTTC. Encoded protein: CASSTYVQHYEQYF.

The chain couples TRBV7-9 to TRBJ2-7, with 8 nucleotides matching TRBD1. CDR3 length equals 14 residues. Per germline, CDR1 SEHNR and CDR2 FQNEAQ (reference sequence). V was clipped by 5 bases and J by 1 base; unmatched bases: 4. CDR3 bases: TGTGCCAGCAGCACTACAGGGGGTTCCTACGAGCAGTACTTC. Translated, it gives CASSTTGGSYEQYF.

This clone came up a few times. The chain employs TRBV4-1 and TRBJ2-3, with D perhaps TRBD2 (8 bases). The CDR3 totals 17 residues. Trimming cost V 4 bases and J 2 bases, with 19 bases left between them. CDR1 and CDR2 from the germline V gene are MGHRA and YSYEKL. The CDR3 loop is CASSPARGGLDTDTQYF. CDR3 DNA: TGCGCCAGCAGCCCCGCCAGGGGGGGACTAGACACAGATACGCAGTATTTT.

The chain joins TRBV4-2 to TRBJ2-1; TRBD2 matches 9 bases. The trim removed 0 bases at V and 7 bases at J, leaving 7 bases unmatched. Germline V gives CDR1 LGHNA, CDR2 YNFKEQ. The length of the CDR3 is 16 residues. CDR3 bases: TGTGCCAGCAGCCAAGACTTTAGCGGGGGTAAGAATGAGCAGTTCTTC. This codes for CASSQDFSGGKNEQFF.

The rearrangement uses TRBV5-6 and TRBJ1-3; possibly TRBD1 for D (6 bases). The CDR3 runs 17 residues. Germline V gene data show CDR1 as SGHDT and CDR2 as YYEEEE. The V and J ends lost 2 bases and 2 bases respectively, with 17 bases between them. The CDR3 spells CASSFRGGGGTGNTIYF. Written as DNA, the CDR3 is TGTGCCAGCAGCTTCAGGGGAGGAGGAGGGACTGGAAACACCATATATTTT.

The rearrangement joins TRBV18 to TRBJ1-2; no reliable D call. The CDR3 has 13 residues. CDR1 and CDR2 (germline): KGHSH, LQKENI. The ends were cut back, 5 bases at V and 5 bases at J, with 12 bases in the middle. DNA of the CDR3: TGTGCCAGCTCAGCCTTGGAAGGTTATGGCTACACCTTC. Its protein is CASSALEGYGYTF.

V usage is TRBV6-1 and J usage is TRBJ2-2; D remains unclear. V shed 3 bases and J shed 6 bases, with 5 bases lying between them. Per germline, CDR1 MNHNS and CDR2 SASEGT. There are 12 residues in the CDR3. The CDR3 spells CASSDRSGELFF. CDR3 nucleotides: TGTGCCAGCAGTGACCGCTCCGGGGAGCTGTTTTTT.

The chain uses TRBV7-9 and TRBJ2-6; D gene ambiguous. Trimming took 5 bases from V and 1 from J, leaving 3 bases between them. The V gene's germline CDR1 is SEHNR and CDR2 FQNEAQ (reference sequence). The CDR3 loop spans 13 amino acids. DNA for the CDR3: TGTGCCAGCAGCCATTCTGGGGCCAACGTCCTGACTTTC. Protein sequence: CASSHSGANVLTF.

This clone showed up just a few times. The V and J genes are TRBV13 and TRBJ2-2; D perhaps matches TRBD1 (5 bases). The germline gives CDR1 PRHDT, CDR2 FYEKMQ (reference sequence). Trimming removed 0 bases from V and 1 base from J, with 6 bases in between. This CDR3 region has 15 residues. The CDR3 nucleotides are TGTGCCAGCAGCTTAGGGGGGCGGAACACCGGGGAGCTGTTTTTT. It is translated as CASSLGGRNTGELFF.

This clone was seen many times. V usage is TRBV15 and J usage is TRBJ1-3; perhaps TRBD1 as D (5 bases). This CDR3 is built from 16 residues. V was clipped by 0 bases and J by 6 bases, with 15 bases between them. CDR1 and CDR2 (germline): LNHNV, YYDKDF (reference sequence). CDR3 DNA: TGTGCCACCAGCAGAGACCCCATGGTGGGGGAAAACACCATATATTTT. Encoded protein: CATSRDPMVGENTIYF. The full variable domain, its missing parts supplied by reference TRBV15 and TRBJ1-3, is DAMVIQNPRYQVTQFGKPVTLSCSQTLNHNVMYWYQQKSSQAPKLLFHYYDKDFNNEADTPDNFQSRRPNTSFCFLDIRSPGLGDTAMYLCATSRDPMVGENTIYFGEGSWLTVV.

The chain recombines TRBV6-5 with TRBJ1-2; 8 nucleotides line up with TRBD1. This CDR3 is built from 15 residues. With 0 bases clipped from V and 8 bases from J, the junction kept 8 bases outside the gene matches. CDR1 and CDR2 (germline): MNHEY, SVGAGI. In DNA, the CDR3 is TGTGCCAGCAGTTACTCGAGGCAGGGGGCTCAAGGCTACACCTTC. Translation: CASSYSRQGAQGYTF.